The 26 T cell receptor beta chains listed next were all sequenced from one sample in a study of shared clonotypes between healthy human individuals (dated by TCRdb to the early 2020s). The library was obtained by the immunoSEQ multiplex PCR assay. Here the immuneACCESS table is served through TCRdb, limited to in-frame sequences with V and J called. Missing clones are a known gap in these copies; in checked studies unresolved V genes cover under half, and the rest lacks a known reason. The sample table lists under 750,000 clones, approximately 77% of them with a count of one. The top ten hold under 2% of the sample. The material sequenced was memory CD4+ T cells sorted from blood. The cell subset or site label of this sample denotes: CD45RA-negative fraction. The receptors were gathered from a woman aged 25 to 39 in good health.

The rearrangement links TRBV10-3 to TRBJ2-5; 7 bases are shared with TRBD1. The CDR3 is made up of 14 amino acids. With 4 bases clipped from V and 2 bases from J, the junction kept 4 bases outside the gene matches. Germline loops: CDR1 ENHRY, CDR2 SYGVKD. The CDR3 region is CAISAPDRQETQYF. The DNA for the CDR3 is TGTGCCATCAGTGCCCCGGACAGGCAAGAGACCCAGTACTTC.

This clone was detected ten times or more. The chain carries TRBV5-6 and TRBJ1-2; D gene ambiguous. With 1 base removed from V and 7 bases from J, the gap between germline ends came to 14 bases. The germline gives CDR1 SGHDT, CDR2 YYEEEE. There are 14 residues in the CDR3. The CDR3 here is CASSLLSSGGGYTF. CDR3 in DNA: TGTGCCAGCAGCTTGTTGTCCTCGGGTGGTGGCTACACCTTC.

Note on this clone: Other DNA sequences in this specimen translate into the identical CDR3. The CDR3 region has the DNA TGTGCCAGCAGCCGGGACGGAAACACTGAAGCTTTCTTT. Translation gives CASSRDGNTEAFF. The chain uses TRBV7-9 and TRBJ1-1, with a possible D match to TRBD1 (5 bases). Looked up from germline, CDR1 is SEHNR and CDR2 is FQNEAQ (reference sequence). V was cut by 5 bases and J by 2 bases, with 9 bases left in between. The CDR3 is 13 amino acids.

The gene calls are TRBV19 and TRBJ2-5; weak D call: TRBD1 (5 bases). V shed 2 bases and J shed 5 bases, with 12 bases lying between them. CDR3 length: 14 residues. CDR1 and CDR2 (germline): LNHDA, SQIVND (reference sequence). The CDR3 loop reads CASSIQGILETQYF. The CDR3 bases are TGTGCCAGTAGTATACAGGGAATTTTGGAGACCCAGTACTTC.

This clone was picked up a small number of times. V gene TRBV29-1 combines with J gene TRBJ1-4; possible D gene TRBD1, 5 bases. CDR1 is SQVTM, CDR2 ANQGSEA, per germline. Trimming cost V 7 bases and J 7 bases, with 16 bases left between them. The CDR3 extends over 13 amino acids. The CDR3 sequence: CSGKPGDGEKLFF. CDR3 nucleotide sequence: TGCAGCGGAAAACCCGGGGACGGTGAAAAACTGTTTTTT.

This chain uses TRBV5-1 with TRBJ1-1, with D possibly matching TRBD1 (6 bases). CDR3 length equals 15 residues. Germline V gene sequence: CDR1 SGHRS, CDR2 YFSETQ. V was shortened by 1 base and J by 1 base, with 11 bases between the two germline ends. The CDR3 nucleotides are TGCGCCAGCAGCTTGTCAGGGGTGGGGAACACTGAAGCTTTCTTT. As protein: CASSLSGVGNTEAFF.

The chain links TRBV4-2 to TRBJ1-1, with TRBD1 as a possible D gene (5 bases). This CDR3 region has 16 residues. V was clipped by 1 base and J by 2 bases, with 14 bases between them. The germline V gene encodes CDR1 LGHNA and CDR2 YNFKEQ. CDR3 in amino acids: CASSQGLRVQNTEAFF. The CDR3 region has the DNA TGTGCCAGCAGCCAAGGTCTCAGGGTGCAAAACACTGAAGCTTTCTTT.

The chain is built from TRBV21-1 and TRBJ2-1; TRBD2, as called in the table, went unchecked against the DNA. TRBV21-1 corresponds to a pseudogene. This CDR3 is built from 13 residues. CDR3 coding DNA: TGTGCCACCGGACTAGCGGGAGAAAATGAGCAGTTCTTC. Its protein product is CATGLAGENEQFF.

The V gene is TRBV4-1, the J gene TRBJ2-5; the D gene could be TRBD1 or TRBD2 (5 bases each). The end of the DNA aligns better with TRBJ2-7, so the J call may be wrong. The CDR3 runs 14 residues. Germline CDR1 MGHRA, CDR2 YSYEKL. DNA of the CDR3: TGCGCCAGCAGCCATCCGGGACGGGTCTACGAGCAGTACTTC. This translates into CASSHPGRVYEQYF.

The V and J genes are TRBV19 and TRBJ2-2; possibly TRBD2 for D (6 bases). The CDR3 runs to 15 residues. Germline V gives CDR1 LNHDA, CDR2 SQIVND (reference sequence). V was cut by 3 bases and J by 6 bases, with 14 bases left in between. For the CDR3, the DNA is TGTGCCAGTAGTATTGGCCTAGGGAGGTCCGGGGAGCTGTTTTTT. It yields the protein CASSIGLGRSGELFF.

This clone has just one count. The DNA of the CDR3 is TGTGCCAGCACCGCGGGGACCGATACGCAGTATTTT. As protein: CASTAGTDTQYF. The chain combines TRBV28 with TRBJ2-3; D may be TRBD2 (6 bases). Per germline, CDR1 MDHEN and CDR2 SYDVKM. The CDR3 extends over 12 amino acids. V was trimmed by 7 bases and J by 6 bases, leaving 11 bases between them.

The rearrangement joins TRBV28 to TRBJ1-1, with 7 bases aligning to TRBD1. J gave up 4 bases and V 5 bases, and 13 bases lay outside the gene matches. This CDR3 comprises 16 residues. Germline V gives CDR1 MDHEN, CDR2 SYDVKM. In nucleotides, the CDR3 is TGTGCCAGCAGTCTACGACAGGGCACGACATTCACTGAAGCTTTCTTT. It encodes CASSLRQGTTFTEAFF.

For this clone: Other DNA sequences in this sample translate to the same CDR3. This chain connects TRBV20-1 to TRBJ2-7; D gene uncertain. Germline V gene lookup returns CDR1 DFQATT and CDR2 SNEGSKA (reference sequence). Trimming left V 1 base short and J 3 bases short, with 1 base between. The CDR3 length is 10 residues. CDR3 sequence: CSARGYEQYF. The CDR3 coding sequence is TGCAGTGCTAGAGGCTACGAGCAGTACTTC.

The chain combines TRBV5-8 with TRBJ1-1; the D gene is possibly TRBD1 (5 bases). The CDR3 has 11 residues. Trimming took off 8 bases at V and 6 bases at J, with 11 bases between the two ends. The germline gives CDR1 SGHTS, CDR2 YDEGEE. The CDR3 region has the DNA TGTGCCAGGAGCGCAGGGCCTGAAGCTTTCTTT. Its translation is CARSAGPEAFF.

The genes are TRBV5-1 and TRBJ1-1, with 7 bases matching TRBD1. The CDR3 totals 12 residues. Germline values: CDR1 SGHRS, CDR2 YFSETQ. V was pared by 7 bases and J by 1 base, with 1 base of the junction left unmatched. In nucleotides, the CDR3 is TGCGCCAGCCACAGGGGGAACACTGAAGCTTTCTTT. It specifies CASHRGNTEAFF.

V usage is TRBV5-1 and J usage is TRBJ2-3, with TRBD2 as a possible D gene (5 bases). Per germline, CDR1 SGHRS and CDR2 YFSETQ. Trimming removed 4 bases from V and 4 bases from J, with 16 bases in between. This CDR3 has 15 amino acids. CDR3 amino acids: CASSKGDQSADTQYF. CDR3 nucleotide sequence: TGCGCCAGCAGCAAGGGAGACCAAAGCGCAGATACGCAGTATTTT. Variable domain in full (rest from reference TRBV5-1 and TRBJ2-3): KAGVTQTPRYLIKTRGQQVTLSCSPISGHRSVSWYQQTPGQGLQFLFEYFSETQRNKGNFPGRFSGRQFSNSRSEMNVSTLELGDSALYLCASSKGDQSADTQYFGPGTRLTVL.

The chain links TRBV7-9 to TRBJ2-1; 12 bases match TRBD2. V shed 7 bases and J 0 bases; nucleotides not matched to a gene: 4. The CDR3 sequence is 16 residues long. CDR1 and CDR2 from the germline V gene are SEHNR and FQNEAQ (reference sequence). The CDR3 here is CASTRLAGVSYNEQFF. The CDR3 DNA sequence: TGTGCCAGCACGCGACTAGCGGGAGTCTCCTACAATGAGCAGTTCTTC.

The chain employs TRBV2 and TRBJ2-7; D call uncertain. The length of the CDR3 is 12 residues. Trimming shortened V by 6 bases and J by 0 bases, and 6 bases separated the two germline ends. Germline CDR1 and CDR2: SNHLY and FYNNEI. The CDR3 sequence: CASSRSSYEQYF. CDR3 in DNA: TGTGCCAGCAGCCGTTCCTCCTACGAGCAGTACTTC.

This chain uses TRBV6-1 with TRBJ1-5; D is possibly TRBD1 (5 bases). The germline CDR1 and CDR2 sequences are MNHNS and SASEGT. The CDR3 spans 14 residues. Deletions cut 1 base from V and 3 bases from J, with 7 bases between. DNA of the CDR3: TGTGCCAGCAGTGAAGTAGGGGCCAATCAGCCCCAGCATTTT. Translating it yields CASSEVGANQPQHF.

Comments on this clone: In the same sample, other DNA sequences code for this CDR3. Here the CDR3 reads CASSPPGRETQYF. For the CDR3, the DNA is TGTGCCAGCTCACCCCCAGGGCGAGAGACCCAGTACTTC. The chain couples TRBV18 to TRBJ2-5; the D gene is possibly TRBD1 (5 bases). The V gene lost 3 bases and the J gene lost 4 bases, with 9 bases spanning the gap. CDR3 size: 13 residues. Germline V CDR1 and CDR2: KGHSH, LQKENI.

The chain recombines TRBV7-9 with TRBJ1-2; D is unresolved. In germline, CDR1 is SEHNR, CDR2 FQNEAQ (reference sequence). Deletions cut 1 base from V and 0 bases from J, with 9 bases between. CDR3 length: 15 residues. The CDR3 sequence is CASSLVAGTNYGYTF. CDR3 bases: TGTGCCAGCAGCTTAGTGGCGGGCACTAACTATGGCTACACCTTC.

The rearrangement links TRBV28 to TRBJ1-1; 8 nucleotides agree with TRBD1. Germline V CDR1 and CDR2: MDHEN, SYDVKM. Unmatched junction bases numbered 10, after V lost 9 bases and J lost 4 bases. This CDR3 region has 14 residues. DNA for the CDR3: TGTGCCAGTTATCGACAGGGGCAGAGCACTGAAGCTTTCTTT. It encodes CASYRQGQSTEAFF.

The rearrangement joins TRBV28 to TRBJ1-4; 7 bases are shared with TRBD1. Germline lookup yields CDR1 MDHEN and CDR2 SYDVKM. The junction had 4 bases not matched to a gene; V was cut back by 2 bases and J by 4 bases. The CDR3 is 15 amino acids. CDR3 sequence reads: CASSLPGTVNEKLFF. CDR3 sequence (DNA): TGTGCCAGCAGTTTACCCGGGACAGTTAATGAAAAACTGTTTTTT.

J is TRBJ2-7 and V is TRBV28; 10 positions agree with TRBD1. This CDR3 has 15 residues. Germline V gives CDR1 MDHEN, CDR2 SYDVKM. Trimming at V came to 4 bases and at J to 9 bases, leaving 12 bases not matched to a gene. The CDR3 here is CASSSGDRGRGLQYF. CDR3 bases: TGTGCCAGCAGTTCCGGGGACAGGGGACGGGGTTTGCAGTACTTC.

This chain links TRBV6-5 with TRBJ2-7; D gene ambiguous. The CDR3 spans 14 residues. Looked up from germline, CDR1 is MNHEY and CDR2 is SVGAGI. Trimming removed 6 bases at V and 0 bases at J, with 12 bases between. CDR3 DNA sequence: TGTGCCAGCAGCCCGGCCTTAGACTCCTACGAGCAGTACTTC. This gives the protein CASSPALDSYEQYF.

This chain links TRBV7-9 with TRBJ1-1; D unclear. Germline values: CDR1 SEHNR, CDR2 FQNEAQ (reference sequence). Trimming removed 3 bases at V and 6 bases at J, with 11 bases between. The CDR3 has 13 residues. CDR3 sequence: CASSLDVYSEAFF. The CDR3 region has the DNA TGTGCCAGCAGCTTGGACGTTTACTCTGAAGCTTTCTTT.